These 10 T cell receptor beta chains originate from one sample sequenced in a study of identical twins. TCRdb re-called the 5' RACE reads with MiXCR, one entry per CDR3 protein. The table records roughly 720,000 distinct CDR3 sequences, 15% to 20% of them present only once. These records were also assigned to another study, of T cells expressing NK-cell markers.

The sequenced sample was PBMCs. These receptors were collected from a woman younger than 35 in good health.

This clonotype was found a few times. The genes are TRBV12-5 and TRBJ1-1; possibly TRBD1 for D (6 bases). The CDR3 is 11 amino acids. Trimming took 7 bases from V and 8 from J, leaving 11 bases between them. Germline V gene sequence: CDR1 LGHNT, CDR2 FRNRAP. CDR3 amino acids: CASDRGAEAFF. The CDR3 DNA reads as TGTGCTAGTGATCGGGGGGCCGAAGCTTTCTTT. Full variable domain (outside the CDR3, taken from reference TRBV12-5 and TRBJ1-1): DARVTQTPRHKVTEMGQEVTMRCQPILGHNTVFWYRQTMMQGLELLAYFRNRAPLDDSGMPKDRFSAEMPDATLATLKIQPSEPRDSAVYFCASDRGAEAFFGQGTRLTVV.

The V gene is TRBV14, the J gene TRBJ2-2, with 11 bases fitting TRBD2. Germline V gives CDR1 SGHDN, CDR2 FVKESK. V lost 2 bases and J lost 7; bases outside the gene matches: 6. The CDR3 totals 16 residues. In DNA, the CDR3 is TGTGCCAGCAGCCAATTGACTAGCGGGAAGGTCGGGGAGCTGTTTTTT. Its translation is CASSQLTSGKVGELFF.

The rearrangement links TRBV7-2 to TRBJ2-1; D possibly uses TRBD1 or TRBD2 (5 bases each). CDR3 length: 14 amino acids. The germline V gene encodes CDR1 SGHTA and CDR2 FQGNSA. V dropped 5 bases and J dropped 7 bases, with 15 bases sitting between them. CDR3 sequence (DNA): TGTGCCAGCAGCAGGGACCTCCTAAGGAATGAGCAGTTCTTC. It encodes CASSRDLLRNEQFF.

CDR3 residues: CSGGPSNEQFF. Written as DNA, the CDR3 is TGCAGCGGGGGGCCTAGCAATGAGCAGTTCTTC. V gene TRBV29-1 combines with J gene TRBJ2-1; perhaps TRBD1 as D (6 bases). CDR1 is SQVTM, CDR2 ANQGSEA, per germline. V was trimmed by 7 bases and J by 6 bases, leaving 10 bases between them. This CDR3 has 11 residues.

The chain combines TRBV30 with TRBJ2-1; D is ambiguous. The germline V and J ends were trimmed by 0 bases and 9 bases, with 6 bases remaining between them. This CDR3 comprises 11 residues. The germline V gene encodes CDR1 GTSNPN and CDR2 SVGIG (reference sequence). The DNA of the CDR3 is TGTGCCTGGAGTGTAAGGTCTGAGCAGTTCTTC. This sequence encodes CAWSVRSEQFF.

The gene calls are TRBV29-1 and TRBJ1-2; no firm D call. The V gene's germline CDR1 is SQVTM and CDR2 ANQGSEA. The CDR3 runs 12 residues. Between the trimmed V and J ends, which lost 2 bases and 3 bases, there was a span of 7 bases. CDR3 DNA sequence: TGCAGCGTTGAAACAGCGTACTATGGCTACACCTTC. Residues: CSVETAYYGYTF.

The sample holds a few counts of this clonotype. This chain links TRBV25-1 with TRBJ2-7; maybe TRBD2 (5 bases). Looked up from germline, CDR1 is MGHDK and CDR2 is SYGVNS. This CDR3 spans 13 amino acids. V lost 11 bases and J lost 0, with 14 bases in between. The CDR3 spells CAVLSRDSYEQYF. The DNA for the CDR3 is TGTGCCGTTCTTAGCCGGGACTCCTACGAGCAGTACTTC.

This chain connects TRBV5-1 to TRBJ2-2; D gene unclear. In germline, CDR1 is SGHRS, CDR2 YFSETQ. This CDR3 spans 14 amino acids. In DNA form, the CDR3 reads TGCGCTAAAGGGCAGGTCCTCGGACCCGGGGAGCTGTTTTTT. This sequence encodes CAKGQVLGPGELFF.

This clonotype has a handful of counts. The CDR3 loop reads CSARARDRMYGYTF. The DNA of the CDR3 is TGCAGTGCTAGAGCCCGGGACAGAATGTATGGCTACACCTTC. The chain uses TRBV20-1 and TRBJ1-2; 7 bases are a match to TRBD1. V was clipped by 1 base and J by 5 bases; unmatched bases: 7. Per the germline V gene, CDR1 is DFQATT and CDR2 is SNEGSKA (reference sequence). This CDR3 region has 14 residues.

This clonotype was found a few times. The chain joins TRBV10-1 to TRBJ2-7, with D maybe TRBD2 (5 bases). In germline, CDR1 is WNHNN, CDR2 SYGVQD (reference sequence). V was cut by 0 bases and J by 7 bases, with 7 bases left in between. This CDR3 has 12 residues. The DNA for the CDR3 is TGCGCCAGCAGTGAGTCCCCGGGGGAGCAGTACTTC. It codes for CASSESPGEQYF.